This T cell receptor beta chain was observed in a study of a mutant IDH1 vaccine in newly diagnosed glioma. About the research overall: Radiotherapy alone preceded vaccination by 4-6 weeks; alternatively, vaccination started with temozolomide cycles. Males made up approximately 60% and females about 40% of treated patients, whose mean age was around 41 years. Those enrolled had earlier been treated with radiotherapy, temozolomide, or both, mostly both.

Method: immunoSEQ multiplex PCR; TCRdb's copy keeps in-frame clones and lacks some. The sample includes tens of thousands of clones, about 90% of them seen just once. Points on this clone: Its antigen remains unknown.

The time point: week 23, last vaccination. With topical imiquimod, each dose of the vaccine consisted of 300 ug of mutant IDH1 20-mer peptide. The material sequenced was PBMCs, taken from a glioma patient whose treatment included an IDH1 peptide vaccine. This TCR was sampled from a middle-aged man with glioma.

Here the CDR3 reads CASSWGEGEQFF. DNA of the CDR3: TGTGCCAGCAGCTGGGGGGAAGGTGAGCAGTTCTTC. This chain joins TRBV7-9 and TRBJ2-1; perhaps TRBD2 as D (6 bases). This CDR3 contains 12 residues. V lost 4 bases, J lost 9 bases, and 10 bases lay in between. Germline V gene sequence: CDR1 SEHNR, CDR2 FQNEAQ (reference sequence).